This T cell receptor beta chain came from a study of OX40 agonist ivuxolimab in advanced cancers. The wider study: Patients enrolled in dose escalation were diagnosed with hepatocellular carcinoma, melanoma, renal cell or head and neck cancer.

The sampling schedule covered blood at baseline, cycle 4 day 1, and cycle 7 day 1. Assay: immunoSEQ multiplex PCR; the TCRdb copy retains only in-frame clones and omits some. Of about 21,000 clones in the sample, more than 70% were seen once. Trimming cost V 5 bases and J 2 bases; bases outside gene matches: 8. Germline V gene data show CDR1 as SQVTM and CDR2 as ANQGSEA. The CDR3 has 14 amino acids. The TCR was taken from an adult with an advanced solid tumor such as melanoma, head and neck, liver or kidney cancer. The rearrangement uses TRBV29-1 and TRBJ2-7, with TRBD2 identical over 8 bases. The input for sequencing was CD4+ or CD8+ T cells sorted from blood, taken in a trial of the OX40 agonist ivuxolimab. CDR3 nucleotide sequence: TGCAGCGTTCCGGGGGGGCCGCTCCCCTACGAGCAGTACTTC. It codes for CSVPGGPLPYEQYF.